The text below deals with one T cell receptor beta chain. Its antigen has not been determined. No per-base quality is available; no much larger clone lies one base away. RNA was extracted with the RNeasy kit and about 0.5 to 1 ug was reverse transcribed using random hexamers. The immunoSEQ multiplex PCR assay, covering 54 Vbeta and 13 Jbeta segments, was used to amplify TCR beta CDR3 regions. Bias from PCR amplification was corrected by using a synthetic template baseline for primer optimization and for computational correction. The paper's processing steps were these. Reads were annotated to V, D and J genes according to IMGT and were analyzed with immunoSEQ Analyzer, with only productive sequences retained. To calculate clonality, Shannon entropy was normalized by log2 of the number of productive unique sequences and then subtracted from one. For each patient and control, public and private clones were evaluated among the 100 most prevalent clones. Clones were defined as Susac-specific when absent from the healthy and MS cohorts, from 1,000 to 1,100 published viral clones and from other ImmuneACCESS disease sequences. Clones were called with MiXCR by TCRdb after fastp trimmed the public reads at Q25, and only in-frame beta chains were retained. Each entry merges the rows of one CDR3 protein and shows their most common DNA and genes. Here the V and J calls rest on TCRdb's processing, not on the authors' analysis. This sample has about 200,000 distinct CDR3 sequences in its table, and approximately 93% of those were observed once. The ten largest clones capture 0.1% of the sample.

After removal of 5 bases from V and 2 bases from J, the junction retains 2 bases not matched to a gene. The CDR3 runs 14 amino acids, cysteine and phenylalanine included. Just CDR3 DNA is preserved here, 42 bases in frame from base 1. The germline V gene (reference sequence) specifies LGHDT as CDR1 and YNNKEL as CDR2. These data come from a study of CD8 T cells in Susac syndrome (dated by TCRdb to between 2018 and 2020). As for the study more broadly: The study used repertoire sequencing to test whether antigen drove CD8+ T cell activation and differentiation in Susac syndrome. Results and caveats for the whole study, not just this receptor: The number of individuals in the TCR sequencing and HLA analysis was recognized as being relatively small.

Peripheral blood CD8+ and CD4+ T cells from healthy donors, Susac syndrome patients and multiple sclerosis patients were profiled by high-throughput TCR beta sequencing. The healthy donors served as controls matched for age and sex. Bulk CD8+ and CD4+ T cells were purified magnetically by negative isolation, whereas CD8+ TEMRA cells were enriched by FACS. Blood was collected in EDTA tubes and processed within 24 hours, with PBMCs isolated through density gradient centrifugation. PBMCs destined for TCR sequencing were cryopreserved in liquid nitrogen and later thawed in a 37 °C water bath. The sorted or isolated CD4+, CD8+ and CD8+ TEMRA cells had a purity of 90% or higher.

The chain is assembled from TRBV3-1 and TRBJ2-1; 8 nucleotides in the junction match TRBD1. Material: CD4+ T cells from PBMCs. The clonotype was recovered from a human donor in good health. The CDR3 protein sequence reads: CASSMTGAYNEQFF. The DNA sequence is as follows: TGTGCCAGCAGCATGACAGGGGCCTACAATGAGCAGTTCTTC.